The 26 T cell receptor beta chains reported below all come from one sample, sequenced in a study of blood T cell repertoires in COVID-19. Here immunoSEQ multiplex PCR was the method, and the copy in TCRdb shows in-frame clones only, minus some. The data contain 55,000 to 65,000 clones, 87% of them seen just once; the ten biggest clones take up around 10%. The material sequenced was peripheral blood. The source of these receptors is a human donor with acute or convalescent COVID-19. The donor label of this sample is uncertain.

The chain couples TRBV6-4 to TRBJ1-5, with TRBD1 as a possible D gene (6 bases). The CDR3 length is 18 residues. Germline assignment: CDR1 MRHNA and CDR2 SNTAGT. Trimming cost V 2 bases and J 2 bases, with 19 bases left between them. CDR3 sequence (DNA): TGTGCCAGCAGTGACCCAAATGCGATGACAGGAGGCAATCAGCCCCAGCATTTT. Translated: CASSDPNAMTGGNQPQHF.

This rearrangement joins TRBV12-5 to TRBJ2-1, with 7 bases identical to TRBD1. Germline V gives CDR1 LGHNT, CDR2 FRNRAP. The V gene end was trimmed by 7 bases and the J gene end by 6 bases; junction bases not matched to a gene: 12. The CDR3 runs to 15 residues. The CDR3 nucleotides read TGTGCTAGTGCCGCACCCGGGACAGCTGCCAATGAGCAGTTCTTC. This codes for CASAAPGTAANEQFF.

The chain combines TRBV11-2 with TRBJ2-1; perhaps TRBD1 as D (5 bases). Germline CDR1 SGHAT, CDR2 FQNNGV. V was pared by 4 bases and J by 5 bases, with 15 bases between. The CDR3 loop spans 15 amino acids. The CDR3 region is CASSSIGVINNEQFF. In nucleotides, the CDR3 is TGTGCCAGCAGCTCCATAGGGGTAATAAACAATGAGCAGTTCTTC.

The CDR3 loop reads CASRGGASPLHF. DNA for the CDR3: TGTGCCAGCAGAGGGGGGGCTTCACCCCTCCACTTT. This chain links TRBV25-1 with TRBJ1-6, with a possible D match to TRBD1 (6 bases). The CDR3 consists of 12 residues. Trimming left V 6 bases short and J 9 bases short, with 9 bases between. Germline V gene data show CDR1 as MGHDK and CDR2 as SYGVNS.

V gene TRBV5-1 combines with J gene TRBJ2-3, with D possibly TRBD1 on 6 matching bases. With 4 bases removed from V and 4 bases from J, the gap between germline ends came to 19 bases. The CDR3 is 16 amino acids. Germline V gives CDR1 SGHRS, CDR2 YFSETQ. CDR3 amino acids: CASSPPIGQLADTQYF. CDR3 sequence (DNA): TGCGCCAGCAGCCCCCCGATTGGACAGTTGGCAGATACGCAGTATTTT.

CDR3 nucleotides: TGCGCCAGCAGCTCCGGGGGAGGCATCAATGAGCAGTTCTTC. It translates to CASSSGGGINEQFF. J is TRBJ2-1 and V is TRBV5-1; tentatively, D is TRBD2 (6 bases). The CDR3 consists of 14 residues. Germline CDR1 reads SGHRS; CDR2 reads YFSETQ. The V and J ends lost 3 bases and 6 bases respectively, with 13 bases between them. The full variable domain, rest sourced from reference TRBV5-1 and TRBJ2-1, is KAGVTQTPRYLIKTRGQQVTLSCSPISGHRSVSWYQQTPGQGLQFLFEYFSETQRNKGNFPGRFSGRQFSNSRSEMNVSTLELGDSALYLCASSSGGGINEQFFGPGTRLTVL.

The chain couples TRBV18 to TRBJ2-3; 8 bases map to TRBD2. The CDR3 is 15 amino acids. The V segment lost 3 bases and the J segment 1 base; nucleotides outside the gene matches: 3. Germline values: CDR1 KGHSH, CDR2 LQKENI. CDR3 sequence: CASSPGAGGTDTQYF. CDR3 DNA sequence: TGTGCCAGCTCACCCGGAGCGGGGGGCACAGATACGCAGTATTTT.

The V gene is TRBV7-9, the J gene TRBJ2-7; TRBD2 aligns across 10 bases. Looked up from germline, CDR1 is SEHNR and CDR2 is FQNEAQ (reference sequence). CDR3 length equals 15 residues. The trim removed 5 bases at V and 1 base at J, leaving 5 bases unmatched. DNA for the CDR3: TGTGCCAGCAGCACAGGACTAGCGGATTCCTACGAGCAGTACTTC. It is translated as CASSTGLADSYEQYF.

The chain joins TRBV28 to TRBJ1-4; the D gene is possibly TRBD1 (6 bases). Germline V lookup: CDR1 MDHEN, CDR2 SYDVKM. The V end was cut by 11 bases, the J end by 5 bases, with 12 bases between. This CDR3 contains 12 residues. This CDR3 is CAARDNNEKLFF. CDR3 DNA: TGTGCCGCCAGGGACAACAATGAAAAACTGTTTTTT.

The rearrangement joins TRBV5-1 to TRBJ1-1, with D perhaps TRBD1 (5 bases). This CDR3 contains 14 residues. In germline, CDR1 is SGHRS, CDR2 YFSETQ. V was pared by 2 bases and J by 1 base, with 9 bases between. This CDR3 is CASSFGQGNTEAFF. In DNA, the CDR3 is TGCGCCAGCAGCTTTGGTCAGGGGAACACTGAAGCTTTCTTT. The variable domain in full, completed from reference TRBV5-1 and TRBJ1-1, reads KAGVTQTPRYLIKTRGQQVTLSCSPISGHRSVSWYQQTPGQGLQFLFEYFSETQRNKGNFPGRFSGRQFSNSRSEMNVSTLELGDSALYLCASSFGQGNTEAFFGQGTRLTVV.

The J gene is TRBJ2-7, the V gene TRBV5-5; 13 bases are shared with TRBD2. CDR3 length: 15 residues. With V trimmed by 4 bases and J by 3 bases, 4 bases remained unmatched. Germline V gives CDR1 SGHKS, CDR2 YYEKEE (reference sequence). DNA for the CDR3: TGTGCCAGCAGCCTGACTAGCGGGGGGTTCTACGAGCAGTACGTC. Amino acid sequence: CASSLTSGGFYEQYV.

The chain has TRBV30 and TRBJ1-2; D remains unclear. V gave up 4 bases and J gave up 0 bases, with 12 bases separating them. The CDR3 is 14 amino acids. Germline V lookup: CDR1 GTSNPN, CDR2 SVGIG (reference sequence). The CDR3 DNA reads as TGTGCCTGGAACCTGTTCAGTGCTAACTATGGCTACACCTTC. Residues: CAWNLFSANYGYTF.

This sequence joins TRBV7-9 and TRBJ1-2; 9 nucleotides line up with TRBD1. Losses at the gene ends were 5 bases for V and 6 bases for J; bases not matched to a gene: 7. The CDR3 spans 14 residues. CDR1 is SEHNR and CDR2 is FQNEAQ in the germline V gene (reference sequence). CDR3 coding DNA: TGTGCCAGCAGCGCAACCACAGGGGGCGATGGCTACACCTTC. The encoded protein is CASSATTGGDGYTF.

The V gene is TRBV24-1, the J gene TRBJ2-7; possibly TRBD2 for D (7 bases). Germline CDR1 is KGHDR and CDR2 is SFDVKD. Deletions cut 5 bases from V and 5 bases from J, with 21 bases between. This CDR3 region has 16 residues. The CDR3 here is CATSAQGLASGHEQYF. CDR3 DNA: TGTGCCACCAGTGCCCAGGGGCTGGCTAGCGGCCACGAGCAGTACTTC.

The gene calls are TRBV5-1 and TRBJ1-3, with TRBD1 matching over 8 bases. This CDR3 is 17 amino acids long. J lost 3 bases, V lost 4 bases, and 12 bases had no gene match. Germline values: CDR1 SGHRS, CDR2 YFSETQ. For the CDR3, the DNA is TGCGCCAGCAGCATACTACCTCAGGGGGCCGGTGGAAACACCATATATTTT. This sequence encodes CASSILPQGAGGNTIYF.

The CDR3 DNA reads TGTGCCAGCAGCCCGGGTAGTAATAGCAATCAGCCCCAGCATTTT. It translates to CASSPGSNSNQPQHF. The rearrangement links TRBV5-6 to TRBJ1-5; D remains unclear. From germline, CDR1 is SGHDT and CDR2 YYEEEE. Trimming removed 4 bases from V and 0 bases from J, with 11 bases in between. The CDR3 sequence is 15 residues long. Supplemented by reference TRBV5-6 and TRBJ1-5, the full variable domain reads DAGVTQSPTHLIKTRGQQVTLRCSPKSGHDTVSWYQQALGQGPQFIFQYYEEEERQRGNFPDRFSGHQFPNYSSELNVNALLLGDSALYLCASSPGSNSNQPQHFGDGTRLSIL.

Only a few counts were recorded for this clone. This chain uses TRBV24-1 with TRBJ2-2, with D possibly being TRBD1 (5 bases). The germline V and J ends were trimmed by 4 bases and 5 bases, with 19 bases remaining between them. The CDR3 totals 17 residues. Germline V CDR1 and CDR2: KGHDR, SFDVKD. The CDR3 DNA reads TGTGCCACCAGTGACCCACAGGTTTATGGGAAGACCGGGGAGCTGTTTTTT. Its translation: CATSDPQVYGKTGELFF.

This clone was observed a single time. This chain uses TRBV27 with TRBJ2-2; the match to TRBD2 covers 14 bases. Germline CDR1 is MNHEY and CDR2 is SMNVEV (reference sequence). V dropped 4 bases and J dropped 0; count of bases not matched to a gene: 4. The CDR3 loop spans 18 amino acids. In DNA, the CDR3 is TGTGCCAGCAGTTCCCGGACTAGCGGGGGGACGAACACCGGGGAGCTGTTTTTT. Amino acid sequence: CASSSRTSGGTNTGELFF.

The chain joins TRBV11-1 to TRBJ1-2, with 7 nucleotides matching TRBD1. Trimming at V came to 5 bases and at J to 3 bases, leaving 6 bases not matched to a gene. The germline CDR1 and CDR2 sequences are SGHAT and FQDESV (reference sequence). This CDR3 has 14 amino acids. The CDR3 DNA is TGTGCCAGCAGCCGAGGGACAGAATACTATGGCTACACCTTC. It specifies CASSRGTEYYGYTF. Full variable domain (remainder filled in from reference TRBV11-1 and TRBJ1-2): EAEVAQSPRYKITEKSQAVAFWCDPISGHATLYWYRQILGQGPELLVQFQDESVVDDSQLPKDRFSAERLKGVDSTLKIQPAELGDSAMYLCASSRGTEYYGYTFGSGTRLTVV.

The rearrangement links TRBV5-1 to TRBJ2-5, with 8 bases aligning to TRBD1. The CDR3 runs to 14 residues. The junction had 1 base not matched to a gene; V was cut back by 2 bases and J by 1 base. CDR1 SGHRS and CDR2 YFSETQ come from the germline V gene. The CDR3: CASSFQGAQETQYF. The CDR3 DNA reads TGCGCCAGCAGCTTCCAGGGGGCCCAAGAGACCCAGTACTTC.

This chain links TRBV24-1 with TRBJ1-5; D unclear. CDR3 size: 16 residues. Germline V lookup: CDR1 KGHDR, CDR2 SFDVKD. V lost 0 bases and J lost 3, with 11 bases in between. CDR3 region: CATSDLQGGDNQPQHF. DNA of the CDR3: TGTGCCACCAGTGATTTGCAAGGAGGCGACAATCAGCCCCAGCATTTT.

This chain connects TRBV11-2 to TRBJ2-7; TRBD1 matches 8 bases. Germline V gene lookup returns CDR1 SGHAT and CDR2 FQNNGV. V was clipped by 7 bases and J by 2 bases; unmatched bases: 4. CDR3 length: 13 amino acids. CDR3 nucleotide sequence: TGTGCCAGCACCCGGACAGGGACCTACGAGCAGTACTTC. Its translation is CASTRTGTYEQYF. Variable domain in full (rest from reference TRBV11-2 and TRBJ2-7): EAGVAQSPRYKIIEKRQSVAFWCNPISGHATLYWYQQILGQGPKLLIQFQNNGVVDDSQLPKDRFSAERLKGVDSTLKIQPAKLEDSAVYLCASTRTGTYEQYFGPGTRLTVT.

This clone was seen only a few times. The genes are TRBV2 and TRBJ2-2; D is possibly TRBD1 (5 bases). V lost 4 bases and J lost 1, with 7 bases in between. Per the germline V gene, CDR1 is SNHLY and CDR2 is FYNNEI. The CDR3 spans 14 residues. The CDR3 DNA is TGTGCCAGCAGTGGACAGAGGAACACCGGGGAGCTGTTTTTT. Its translation: CASSGQRNTGELFF.

This clone appeared a single time. The rearrangement joins TRBV6-5 to TRBJ2-2; 9 nucleotides align to TRBD2. The CDR3 sequence is 14 residues long. After removal of 8 bases from V and 4 bases from J, the junction contained 5 bases not matched to a gene. Germline V CDR1 and CDR2: MNHEY, SVGAGI. The CDR3: CASRLAVGTGELFF. The CDR3 bases are TGTGCCAGCCGACTAGCGGTGGGCACCGGGGAGCTGTTTTTT.

The chain links TRBV6-6 to TRBJ1-1; D unresolved. The V end was cut by 5 bases, the J end by 0 bases, with 4 bases between. This CDR3 comprises 12 residues. CDR1 and CDR2 from the germline V gene are MNHNY and SVGAGI (reference sequence). The CDR3 sequence is CASSTVNTEAFF. CDR3 bases: TGTGCCAGCAGTACAGTGAACACTGAAGCTTTCTTT.

This clone was counted between two and nine times. The J gene is TRBJ2-7, the V gene TRBV11-2, with 8 bases lining up with TRBD1. Germline V lookup: CDR1 SGHAT, CDR2 FQNNGV. The trim removed 5 bases at V and 3 bases at J, leaving 9 bases unmatched. This CDR3 has 15 amino acids. CDR3 residues: CASSAGTGRHYEQYV. CDR3 DNA: TGTGCCAGCAGCGCAGGGACAGGCCGACACTACGAGCAGTACGTC.